This record covers a single T cell receptor beta chain. Its antigen is not known. Germline lookup yields CDR1 SGHRS and CDR2 YFSETQ. This CDR3 is 11 amino acids long. Use of 60 Vbeta and 13 Jbeta primers characterized the PCR. Produced via immunoSEQ multiplex PCR; TCRdb's table is partial and in-frame only. Across 150,000 to 200,000 clones, the top ten clones capture roughly 0.83% of the sample. This specimen belongs to a study of cytomegalovirus exposure and HLA in healthy donors. Broader study findings: Later analysis found that TCR beta chains associated with HLA were more clonally expanded than other, equally common chains. An ancestry cluster, one associated with Asian ancestry, reportedly showed fewer N-insertions than the 666-donor mean in a later analysis.

The TCR was taken from a woman younger than 30 in good health and CMV-seropositive. The sample taken for sequencing was PBMCs. V and J are TRBV5-1 and TRBJ2-5; D gene ambiguous. The closer fit of TRBJ2-7 to the DNA end suggests the J call may be wrong. CDR3 bases: TGCGCCAGCAGCTTGGAATACGAGCAGTACTTC. Protein product: CASSLEYEQYF.